This TCR beta chain was sequenced during a study of blood T cell repertoires in COVID-19. The CDR3 runs to 17 residues. From germline, CDR1 is MNHEY and CDR2 SMNVEV (reference sequence). Losses at the gene ends were 6 bases for V and 5 bases for J; bases not matched to a gene: 16. TCRdb's copy holds only in-frame clones and misses some; the assay was immunoSEQ multiplex PCR. Here the sample spans 150,000 to 200,000 clones, approximately 84% being singletons. This clone showed up just a few times. The sample was PBMCs or T cells enriched from blood (not recorded which). This sequence was found in a man aged 45-65 years who had recovered from COVID-19. The gene calls are TRBV27 and TRBJ1-5, with TRBD1 matching 7 bases. The CDR3 reads CASSRLTGERWDQPQHF. The CDR3 DNA is TGTGCCAGCAGCAGACTTACAGGGGAAAGGTGGGATCAGCCCCAGCATTTT.